A single sample is the source of the 16 T cell receptor beta chains below, sequenced in a study of early T cells in non-severe SARS-CoV-2 infection. A single record per CDR3 protein comes from TCRdb applying MiXCR to the 5' RACE reads. The sample shows about 34,000 distinct CDR3 sequences, 5% to 6.5% of them seen only once. The sample consisted of whole blood. All receptors come from an adult who was a healthcare worker with PCR-confirmed SARS-CoV-2 infection or an uninfected control (not recorded which).

The sample holds many counts of this clonotype. The chain recombines TRBV24-1 with TRBJ2-2; TRBD1 agrees at 11 bases. The CDR3 runs to 18 residues. With V trimmed by 1 base and J by 4 bases, 7 bases remained unmatched. Looked up from germline, CDR1 is KGHDR and CDR2 is SFDVKD. CDR3 DNA sequence: TGTGCCACCAGTGATTTAAGGACAGGGGGCCGAGCCACCGGGGAGCTGTTTTTT. Translated: CATSDLRTGGRATGELFF.

This clonotype was counted a few times. The chain joins TRBV5-4 to TRBJ1-1, with D hard to call. Trimming left V 5 bases short and J 4 bases short, with 9 bases between. The CDR3 sequence is 12 residues long. CDR1 is SGHNT and CDR2 is YYREEE in the germline V gene (reference sequence). CDR3 nucleotides: TGTGCCAGCAGGGGTAAGGGCACTGAAGCTTTCTTT. It is translated as CASRGKGTEAFF.

There are a few counts of this clonotype. This chain uses TRBV11-2 with TRBJ2-5, with a possible D match to TRBD1 (6 bases). The V gene's germline CDR1 is SGHAT and CDR2 FQNNGV. Trimming shortened V by 5 bases and J by 3 bases, and 10 bases separated the two germline ends. The CDR3 is 13 amino acids. CDR3 sequence (DNA): TGTGCCAGCAGCCCCGGACAGAAAGAGACCCAGTACTTC. Its protein is CASSPGQKETQYF.

This chain joins TRBV7-2 and TRBJ1-5; perhaps TRBD1 as D (5 bases). This CDR3 comprises 15 residues. The V gene lost 5 bases and the J gene lost 6 bases, with 17 bases spanning the gap. Germline V CDR1 and CDR2: SGHTA, FQGNSA. The CDR3 here is CASSPSGGAGQPQHF. The DNA for the CDR3 is TGTGCCAGCAGCCCCAGCGGAGGGGCCGGTCAGCCCCAGCATTTT.

This chain links TRBV27 with TRBJ2-2; 10 nucleotides match TRBD1. J gave up 6 bases and V 7 bases, and 5 bases lay outside the gene matches. This CDR3 comprises 14 residues. Per germline, CDR1 MNHEY and CDR2 SMNVEV (reference sequence). The CDR3 is CASNHGTGAGELFF. In DNA form, the CDR3 reads TGTGCCAGCAACCACGGGACAGGGGCCGGGGAGCTGTTTTTT.

This clonotype was detected ten times or more. This chain connects TRBV20-1 to TRBJ2-5, with no clear D. The V end was cut by 6 bases, the J end by 5 bases, with 16 bases between. The CDR3 length is 13 residues. The germline V gene has CDR1 DFQATT and CDR2 SNEGSKA (reference sequence). For the CDR3, the DNA is TGCAGTGCCCAATTCCGTCCAGCCGAGACCCAGTACTTC. This sequence encodes CSAQFRPAETQYF.

This clonotype was found many times. The rearrangement joins TRBV9 to TRBJ2-6; TRBD1 aligns across 10 bases. The CDR3 covers 17 residues. The germline gives CDR1 SGDLS, CDR2 YYNGEE. V lost 4 bases and J lost 3; bases outside the gene matches: 7. The CDR3 DNA is TGTGCCAGCAGCTCCGGACAGGGGGGTAGTGGGGCCAACGTCCTGACTTTC. Amino acids: CASSSGQGGSGANVLTF.

This clonotype was seen many times. The rearrangement links TRBV19 to TRBJ1-5, with 10 bases fitting TRBD1. The CDR3 spans 15 residues. V lost 7 bases, J lost 7 bases, and 10 bases stayed unmatched. CDR1 and CDR2 (germline): LNHDA, SQIVND (reference sequence). CDR3 loop: CASISGGQGGQPQHF. CDR3 DNA sequence: TGTGCCAGTATTTCCGGTGGACAGGGGGGGCAGCCCCAGCATTTT.

This clonotype has at least ten counts. V gene TRBV30 combines with J gene TRBJ1-2; 9 bases fit TRBD1. This CDR3 spans 14 amino acids. Trimming took 5 bases from V and 5 from J; bases not matched to a gene: 9. CDR1 is GTSNPN, CDR2 SVGIG, per germline (reference sequence). CDR3 amino acids: CAWLFRDREYGYTF. The DNA of the CDR3 is TGTGCCTGGCTGTTCCGGGACAGGGAATATGGCTACACCTTC.

V and J are TRBV5-5 and TRBJ2-4; D perhaps matches TRBD1 (5 bases). V lost 1 base, J lost 6 bases, and 8 bases lay in between. Germline CDR1 and CDR2: SGHKS and YYEKEE (reference sequence). This CDR3 contains 13 residues. DNA of the CDR3: TGTGCCAGCAGCTTGCAGGGATTAAACATTCAGTACTTC. Its translation is CASSLQGLNIQYF.

In its sample, this clonotype was seen many times. This rearrangement joins TRBV7-2 to TRBJ2-1, with 8 bases matching TRBD1. CDR3 length: 15 amino acids. The V and J ends lost 5 bases and 7 bases, in that order; junction bases with no gene match: 10. Germline assignment: CDR1 SGHTA and CDR2 FQGNSA. CDR3 loop: CASSPDRALRNEQFF. The CDR3, as DNA: TGTGCCAGCAGCCCGGACAGGGCTCTTCGGAATGAGCAGTTCTTC.

This chain joins TRBV27 and TRBJ2-2; D gene unclear. The germline gives CDR1 MNHEY, CDR2 SMNVEV (reference sequence). The CDR3 runs to 15 residues. Trimming removed 0 bases at V and 3 bases at J, with 8 bases between. The CDR3 coding sequence is TGTGCCAGCAGTTTATCTCGATACGACACCGGGGAGCTGTTTTTT. Protein: CASSLSRYDTGELFF.

This clonotype was observed a single time. The chain's CDR3 is CASSLEQSSYNSPLHF. The CDR3 DNA sequence: TGTGCCAGCAGTTTAGAACAGAGCTCCTATAATTCACCCCTCCACTTT. The chain uses TRBV27 and TRBJ1-6; unclear D gene. The germline CDR1 and CDR2 sequences are MNHEY and SMNVEV (reference sequence). Trimming took 2 bases from V and 0 from J, leaving 8 bases between them. The CDR3 runs to 16 residues.

This clonotype was seen at least ten times. J is TRBJ1-6 and V is TRBV10-3; 7 bases are a match to TRBD1. V gave up 10 bases and J gave up 0 bases; unmatched junction bases: 3. In germline, CDR1 is ENHRY, CDR2 SYGVKD. This CDR3 region has 14 residues. CDR3 DNA sequence: TGTGCCACAGGACAGGCCTCCTATAATTCACCCCTCCACTTT. Its protein is CATGQASYNSPLHF.

At least ten counts were recorded for this clonotype. CDR3 protein: CSARSRTGIETQYF. CDR3 nucleotides: TGCAGTGCTAGATCCCGGACAGGGATCGAGACCCAGTACTTC. The rearrangement uses TRBV20-1 and TRBJ2-5; 8 bases are a match to TRBD1. This CDR3 has 14 residues. V lost 2 bases to trimming and J lost 5 bases; unmatched junction nucleotides: 7. Germline V gene data show CDR1 as DFQATT and CDR2 as SNEGSKA (reference sequence).

The chain uses TRBV11-2 and TRBJ2-7; D remains ambiguous. The CDR3 covers 12 residues. Deletions cut 1 base from V and 4 bases from J, with 5 bases between. Looked up from germline, CDR1 is SGHAT and CDR2 is FQNNGV. In nucleotides, the CDR3 is TGTGCCAGCAGCTTAGGATTGTACGAGCAGTACTTC. As protein: CASSLGLYEQYF.